This TCR beta chain was found in a study of Graves' ophthalmopathy and Graves' hyperthyroidism. This clonotype has ten or more counts. The V gene's germline CDR1 is MGHDK and CDR2 SYGVNS. V was clipped by 3 bases and J by 0 bases, with 8 bases between them. The CDR3 loop spans 14 amino acids. The study amplified TCR beta CDR3 regions using RNA transcripts. First-round RT-PCR used HTBI primers; second-round multiplex PCR followed. TCRdb independently ran MiXCR on the multiplex PCR reads; one entry per CDR3 protein. The sample includes roughly 400,000 distinct CDR3 sequences, roughly 18% of them seen just once.

The V call is TRBV25-1, the J call TRBJ1-1; D gene unclear. Sequencing was performed on peripheral blood. This receptor was obtained from a woman aged 18-35 years with Graves' ophthalmopathy. The CDR3 region has the DNA TGTGCCAGCAGTGACCAGGTTATGAACACTGAAGCTTTCTTT. It encodes CASSDQVMNTEAFF.